The 15 T cell receptor beta chains given below trace back to one sample, sequenced in a study of T-cell memory formation after mild COVID-19. TCRdb re-analysed the 5' RACE reads in MiXCR, keeping a single row per CDR3 protein. This sample carries some 450,000 distinct CDR3 sequences, approximately 18% of them seen once, and the ten largest clones take around a fifth. The specimen was PBMCs or a T cell subset sorted from them (not recorded which). The receptor source for this set is a young man who had mild COVID-19 (a few samples of this study predate the infection). Cell type and time point are not known.

This clonotype has only a few counts. At one boundary the junction diverges from the germline segment, which might be a read error. This chain links TRBV7-9 with TRBJ2-7; D possibly uses TRBD1 or TRBD2 (5 bases each). This CDR3 spans 13 amino acids. The germline gives CDR1 SEHNR, CDR2 FQNEAQ (reference sequence). CDR3 region: CAGSTGRSYEQYF. CDR3 nucleotides: TGTGCCGGCAGCACGGGACGGAGCTACGAGCAGTACTTC.

The rearrangement links TRBV24-1 to TRBJ2-3; tentatively, D is TRBD1 (6 bases). The ends were cut back, 4 bases at V and 3 bases at J, with 13 bases in the middle. The germline V gene encodes CDR1 KGHDR and CDR2 SFDVKD. The CDR3 has 15 residues. CDR3 in DNA: TGTGCCACCAGTGACTCCGGACAGTTAACAGATACGCAGTATTTT. Translating it yields CATSDSGQLTDTQYF.

This clonotype was recorded a few times. The gene calls are TRBV12-3 or TRBV12-4 and TRBJ1-1; D gene ambiguous. V was pared by 0 bases and J by 11 bases, with 10 bases between. This CDR3 has 12 amino acids. In DNA, the CDR3 is TGTGCCAGCAGTTTAGCGAGCAGTATGGCTTTCTTT. Its protein product is CASSLASSMAFF.

This rearrangement joins TRBV7-2 to TRBJ1-2; D gene uncertain. The CDR3 covers 15 residues. The V end lost 0 bases, the J end lost 5 bases, and 13 bases lay between the germline ends. CDR1 and CDR2 from the germline V gene are SGHTA and FQGNSA. CDR3 sequence (DNA): TGTGCCAGCAGCTTAGCCCACGGGCAGGATTATGGCTACACCTTC. Its translation is CASSLAHGQDYGYTF.

This chain links TRBV7-9 with TRBJ1-2, with unresolved D. CDR1 SEHNR and CDR2 FQNEAQ come from the germline V gene (reference sequence). This CDR3 is 14 amino acids long. Trimming removed 4 bases at V and 5 bases at J, with 14 bases between. This chain's CDR3 is CASSSNVGGYGYTF. The CDR3 nucleotides are TGTGCCAGCAGCTCCAACGTGGGAGGGTATGGCTACACCTTC.

J is TRBJ1-1 and V is TRBV29-1; D remains unclear. The CDR3 sequence is 10 residues long. Germline values: CDR1 SQVTM, CDR2 ANQGSEA. V gave up 8 bases and J gave up 7 bases, with 11 bases separating them. CDR3 sequence: CSSYHIEAFF. The CDR3 DNA sequence: TGCAGCTCTTACCATATTGAAGCTTTCTTT.

V and J are TRBV10-2 and TRBJ2-5, with 8 nucleotides matching TRBD2. There are 13 residues in the CDR3. Trimming at V came to 8 bases and at J to 4 bases, leaving 6 bases not matched to a gene. Looked up from germline, CDR1 is WSHSY and CDR2 is SAAADI. CDR3 in DNA: TGCGCCAGCGGGGCGGGGGGTCGAGAGACCCAGTACTTC. Translated, it gives CASGAGGRETQYF.

The rearrangement joins TRBV12-3 or TRBV12-4 to TRBJ2-7; D is possibly TRBD1 (5 bases). With 3 bases removed from V and 3 bases from J, the gap between germline ends came to 12 bases. This CDR3 has 14 residues. The DNA of the CDR3 is TGTGCCAGCAGTTTGTTCACAGGTAACTACGAGCAGTACTTC. It specifies CASSLFTGNYEQYF.

This clonotype came up a few times. The chain joins TRBV20-1 to TRBJ1-1; no clear D gene. Germline CDR1 and CDR2: DFQATT and SNEGSKA (reference sequence). The CDR3 has 12 amino acids. V was shortened by 5 bases and J by 8 bases, with 15 bases between the two germline ends. CDR3 in DNA: TGCAGTGCTGGGCGGGCGGAAACCGAAGCTTTCTTT. Translation: CSAGRAETEAFF.

The V call is TRBV20-1, the J call TRBJ2-5; TRBD1 might be the D (6 bases). The CDR3 extends over 15 amino acids. Trimming removed 2 bases at V and 1 base at J, with 14 bases between. Germline V gene lookup returns CDR1 DFQATT and CDR2 SNEGSKA (reference sequence). In DNA form, the CDR3 reads TGCAGTGCTAGATCGTTGGACAGACGCCAAGAGACCCAGTACTTC. Translated: CSARSLDRRQETQYF.

This clonotype was seen a few times. The CDR3 region is CATSRDVGVYGYTF. In DNA, the CDR3 is TGTGCCACCAGCAGAGATGTAGGGGTCTATGGCTACACCTTC. The V gene is TRBV15, the J gene TRBJ1-2, with D possibly being TRBD1 (5 bases). The CDR3 is 14 amino acids. The germline V gene has CDR1 LNHNV and CDR2 YYDKDF (reference sequence). Trimming shortened V by 0 bases and J by 4 bases, and 9 bases separated the two germline ends.

The chain recombines TRBV5-1 with TRBJ2-7, with D possibly being TRBD2 (5 bases). Deletions cut 4 bases from V and 3 bases from J, with 17 bases between. The CDR3 runs 15 residues. The germline CDR1 and CDR2 sequences are SGHRS and YFSETQ. CDR3 protein: CASSPTAGSRYEQYF. In DNA, the CDR3 is TGCGCCAGCAGCCCAACCGCGGGCAGTCGCTACGAGCAGTACTTC. Full variable domain (remainder filled in from reference TRBV5-1 and TRBJ2-7): KAGVTQTPRYLIKTRGQQVTLSCSPISGHRSVSWYQQTPGQGLQFLFEYFSETQRNKGNFPGRFSGRQFSNSRSEMNVSTLELGDSALYLCASSPTAGSRYEQYFGPGTRLTVT.

CDR3 region: CASSLSRVSGEGEQFF. CDR3 nucleotides: TGTGCCAGCAGTTTATCTCGGGTTAGCGGAGAGGGTGAGCAGTTCTTC. V usage is TRBV27 and J usage is TRBJ2-1, with D maybe TRBD2 (6 bases). The CDR3 runs 16 residues. V was cut by 0 bases and J by 9 bases, with 18 bases left in between. The germline V gene encodes CDR1 MNHEY and CDR2 SMNVEV (reference sequence).

A few counts support this clonotype. The V call is TRBV20-1, the J call TRBJ1-5, with D possibly TRBD1 on 6 matching bases. The V and J ends lost 3 bases and 1 base respectively, with 10 bases between them. The CDR3 covers 14 residues. CDR1 DFQATT and CDR2 SNEGSKA come from the germline V gene (reference sequence). CDR3 in DNA: TGCAGTGCTAGTGCGGGGGCAAGCAATCAGCCCCAGCATTTT. It codes for CSASAGASNQPQHF.

The CDR3 loop is CASSDSGRSGNQPQHF. CDR3 DNA: TGTGCCAGCAGTGACTCGGGGAGGTCAGGCAATCAGCCCCAGCATTTT. The genes are TRBV6-4 and TRBJ1-5; D not resolved. This CDR3 is 16 amino acids long. Trimming shortened V by 0 bases and J by 2 bases, and 11 bases separated the two germline ends. Germline V lookup: CDR1 MRHNA, CDR2 SNTAGT.